This TCR beta chain was sequenced in a study of identical twins. Study-wide findings and caveats: Memory repertoires showed no such pattern, whereas abundant cord blood beta clonotypes carried fewer insertions.

The germline V gene has CDR1 SQVTM and CDR2 ANQGSEA. V shed 7 bases and J 3 bases; nucleotides not matched to a gene: 7. CDR3 size: 14 residues. TCRdb itself ran the 5' RACE reads through MiXCR, one entry per CDR3 protein. The sample includes about 520,000 distinct CDR3 sequences, roughly a fifth of them seen just once. Note on this clonotype: The antigen is unknown.

These data also featured in a second study, about T cells expressing NK-cell markers. This second study notes: Among CD8+ T cells from several donors, dominant NKG2C+ clonotypes accounted for about 1.0-7.0%.

This clonotype originated in a woman in her late teens or twenties in good health. V usage is TRBV29-1 and J usage is TRBJ2-3; TRBD2 agrees at 10 bases. The sample consisted of CD4+ T cells sorted from blood. The CDR3 loop reads CSAERGGLTDTQYF. The CDR3 nucleotides are TGCAGCGCAGAGCGGGGGGGCCTTACAGATACGCAGTATTTT.